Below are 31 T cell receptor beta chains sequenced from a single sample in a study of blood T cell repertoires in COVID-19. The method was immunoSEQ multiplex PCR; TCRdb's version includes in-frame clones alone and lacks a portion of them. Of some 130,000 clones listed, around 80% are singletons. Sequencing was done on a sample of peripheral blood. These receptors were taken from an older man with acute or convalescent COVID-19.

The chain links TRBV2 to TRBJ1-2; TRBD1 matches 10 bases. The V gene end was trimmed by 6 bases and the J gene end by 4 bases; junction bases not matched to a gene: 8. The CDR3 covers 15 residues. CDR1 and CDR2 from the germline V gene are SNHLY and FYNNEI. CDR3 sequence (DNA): TGTGCCAGCAGGGCTACCGGACAGGGGGGCTATGGCTACACCTTC. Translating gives CASRATGQGGYGYTF. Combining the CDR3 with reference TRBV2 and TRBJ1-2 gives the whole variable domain EPEVTQTPSHQVTQMGQEVILRCVPISNHLYFYWYRQILGQKVEFLVSFYNNEISEKSEIFDDQFSVERPDGSNFTLKIRSTKLEDSAMYFCASRATGQGGYGYTFGSGTRLTVV.

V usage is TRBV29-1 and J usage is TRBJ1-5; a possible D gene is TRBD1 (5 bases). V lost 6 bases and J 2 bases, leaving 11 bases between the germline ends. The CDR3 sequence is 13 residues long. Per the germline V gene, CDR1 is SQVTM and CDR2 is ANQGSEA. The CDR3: CSVGGFGNQPQHF. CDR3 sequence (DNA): TGCAGCGTCGGGGGTTTCGGCAATCAGCCCCAGCATTTT.

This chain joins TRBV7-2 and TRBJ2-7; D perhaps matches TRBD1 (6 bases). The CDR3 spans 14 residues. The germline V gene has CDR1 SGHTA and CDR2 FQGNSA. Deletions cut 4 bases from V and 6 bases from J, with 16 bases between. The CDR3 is CASSSIQGRGEQYF. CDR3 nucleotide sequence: TGTGCCAGCAGCTCGATACAGGGTAGAGGCGAGCAGTACTTC.

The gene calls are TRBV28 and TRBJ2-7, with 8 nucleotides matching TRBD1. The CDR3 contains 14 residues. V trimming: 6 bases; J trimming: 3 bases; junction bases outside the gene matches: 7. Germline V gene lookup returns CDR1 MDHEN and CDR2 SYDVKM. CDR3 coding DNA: TGTGCCAGCAGGCAACAGGGGGGTGGCTACGAGCAGTACTTC. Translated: CASRQQGGGYEQYF. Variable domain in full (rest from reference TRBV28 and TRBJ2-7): DVKVTQSSRYLVKRTGEKVFLECVQDMDHENMFWYRQDPGLGLRLIYFSYDVKMKEKGDIPEGYSVSREKKERFSLILESASTNQTSMYLCASRQQGGGYEQYFGPGTRLTVT.

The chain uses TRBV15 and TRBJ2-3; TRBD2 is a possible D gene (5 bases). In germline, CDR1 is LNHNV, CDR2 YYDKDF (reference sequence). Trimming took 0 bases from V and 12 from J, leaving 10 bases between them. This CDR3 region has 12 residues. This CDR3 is CATSRDTGSQYF. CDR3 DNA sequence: TGTGCCACCAGCAGAGATACGGGGTCACAGTATTTT.

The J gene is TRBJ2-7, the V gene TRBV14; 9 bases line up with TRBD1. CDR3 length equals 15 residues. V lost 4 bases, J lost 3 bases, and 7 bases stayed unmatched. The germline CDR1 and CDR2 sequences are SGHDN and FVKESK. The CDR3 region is CASSRWTGAFYEQYF. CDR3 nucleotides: TGTGCCAGCAGCCGTTGGACAGGGGCCTTCTACGAGCAGTACTTC.

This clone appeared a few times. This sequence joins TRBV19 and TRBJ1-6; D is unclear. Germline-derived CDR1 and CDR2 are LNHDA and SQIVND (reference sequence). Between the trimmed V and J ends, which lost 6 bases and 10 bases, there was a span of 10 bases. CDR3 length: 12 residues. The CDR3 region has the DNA TGTGCCAGTAGCTTACAGCAATCACCCCTCCACTTT. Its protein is CASSLQQSPLHF.

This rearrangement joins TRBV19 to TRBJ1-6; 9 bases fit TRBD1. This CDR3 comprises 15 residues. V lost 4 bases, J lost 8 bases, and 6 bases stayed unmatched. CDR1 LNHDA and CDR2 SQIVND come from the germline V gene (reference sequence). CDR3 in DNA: TGTGCCAGTAGTACCCAGACAGGGGGATATTCACCCCTCCACTTT. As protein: CASSTQTGGYSPLHF.

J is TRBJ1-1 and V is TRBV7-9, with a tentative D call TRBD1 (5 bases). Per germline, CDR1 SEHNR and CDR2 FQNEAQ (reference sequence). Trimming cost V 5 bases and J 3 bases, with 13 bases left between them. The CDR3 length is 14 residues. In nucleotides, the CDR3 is TGTGCCAGCAGCCCCTGGACACGGGACACTGAAGCTTTCTTT. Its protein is CASSPWTRDTEAFF.

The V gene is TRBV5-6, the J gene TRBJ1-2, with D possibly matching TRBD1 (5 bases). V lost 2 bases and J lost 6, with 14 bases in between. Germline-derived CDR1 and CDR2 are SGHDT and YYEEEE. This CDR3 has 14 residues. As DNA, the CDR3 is TGTGCCAGCAGCTTTGGGTCAGGGACTGATGGCTACACCTTC. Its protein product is CASSFGSGTDGYTF.

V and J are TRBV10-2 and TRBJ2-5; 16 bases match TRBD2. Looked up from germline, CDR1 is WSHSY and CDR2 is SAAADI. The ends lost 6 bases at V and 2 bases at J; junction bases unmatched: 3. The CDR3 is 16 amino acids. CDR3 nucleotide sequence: TGCGCCAGCAGCGTGGGACTAGCGGGGGGGCAAGAGACCCAGTACTTC. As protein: CASSVGLAGGQETQYF.

The DNA for the CDR3 is TGTGCCAGCAGCAACCCGACAGGGAGGAGGGCGAACACCGGGGAGCTGTTTTTT. The encoded protein is CASSNPTGRRANTGELFF. The chain has TRBV7-2 and TRBJ2-2; a weak D match, TRBD1 (7 bases). CDR3 length equals 18 residues. The germline V gene has CDR1 SGHTA and CDR2 FQGNSA. With 5 bases removed from V and 0 bases from J, the gap between germline ends came to 19 bases.

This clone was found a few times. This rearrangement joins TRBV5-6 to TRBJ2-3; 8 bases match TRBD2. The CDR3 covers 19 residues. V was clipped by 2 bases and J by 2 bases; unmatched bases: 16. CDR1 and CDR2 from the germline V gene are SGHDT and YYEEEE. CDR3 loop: CASSLQSGGPARHTDTQYF. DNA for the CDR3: TGTGCCAGCAGCTTACAAAGCGGGGGCCCCGCAAGACACACAGATACGCAGTATTTT.

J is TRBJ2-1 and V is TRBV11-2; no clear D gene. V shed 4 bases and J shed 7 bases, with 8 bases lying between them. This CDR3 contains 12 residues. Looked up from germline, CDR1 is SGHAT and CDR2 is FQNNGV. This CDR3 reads CASSSQRNEQFF. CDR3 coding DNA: TGTGCCAGCAGCTCCCAGAGGAATGAGCAGTTCTTC.

CDR3 in amino acids: CASSWDRGPNDSGNTIYF. The CDR3 region has the DNA TGTGCCAGTAGTTGGGACAGGGGGCCTAACGACTCTGGAAACACCATATATTTT. The chain is built from TRBV19 and TRBJ1-3, with 12 bases fitting TRBD1. CDR1 is LNHDA, CDR2 SQIVND, per germline (reference sequence). V lost 5 bases to trimming and J lost 0 bases; unmatched junction nucleotides: 8. The CDR3 is made up of 18 amino acids.

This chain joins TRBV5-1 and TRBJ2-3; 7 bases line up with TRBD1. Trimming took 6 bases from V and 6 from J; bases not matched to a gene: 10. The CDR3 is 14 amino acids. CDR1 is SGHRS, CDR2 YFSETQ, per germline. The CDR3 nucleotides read TGCGCCAGCACCGACAGGGCCAGGGCGGATACGCAGTATTTT. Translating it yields CASTDRARADTQYF.

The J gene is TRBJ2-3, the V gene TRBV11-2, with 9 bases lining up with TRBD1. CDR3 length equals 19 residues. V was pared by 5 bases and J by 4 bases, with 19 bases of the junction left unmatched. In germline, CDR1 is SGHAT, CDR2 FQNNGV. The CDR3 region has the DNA TGTGCCAGCAGCAACCGGGACAGGGAGGGGGCCCAACGCCCAGATACGCAGTATTTT. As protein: CASSNRDREGAQRPDTQYF.

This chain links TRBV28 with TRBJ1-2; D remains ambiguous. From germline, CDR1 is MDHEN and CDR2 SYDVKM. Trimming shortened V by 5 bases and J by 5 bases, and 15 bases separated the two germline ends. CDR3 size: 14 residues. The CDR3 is CASSLLGGSYGYTF. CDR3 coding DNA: TGTGCCAGCAGTCTCCTGGGAGGGTCTTATGGCTACACCTTC.

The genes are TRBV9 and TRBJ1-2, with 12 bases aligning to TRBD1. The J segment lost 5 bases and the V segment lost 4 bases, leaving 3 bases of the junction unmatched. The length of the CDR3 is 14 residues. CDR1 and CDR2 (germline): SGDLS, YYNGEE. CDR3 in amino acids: CASSQGQGAYGYTF. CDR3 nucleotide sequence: TGTGCCAGCAGCCAGGGACAGGGGGCATATGGCTACACCTTC.

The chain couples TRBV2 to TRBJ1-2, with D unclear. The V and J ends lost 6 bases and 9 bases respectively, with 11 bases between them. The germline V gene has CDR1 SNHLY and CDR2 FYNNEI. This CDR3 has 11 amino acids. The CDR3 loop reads CASREVRSYTF. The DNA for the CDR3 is TGTGCCAGCAGGGAGGTCAGAAGCTACACCTTC.

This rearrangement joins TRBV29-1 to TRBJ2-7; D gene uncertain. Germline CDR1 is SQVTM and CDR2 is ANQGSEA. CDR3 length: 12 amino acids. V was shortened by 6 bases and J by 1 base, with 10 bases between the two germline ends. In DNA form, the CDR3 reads TGCAGCGTAGCGCGTGGTTCCTACGAGCAGTACTTC. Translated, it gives CSVARGSYEQYF.

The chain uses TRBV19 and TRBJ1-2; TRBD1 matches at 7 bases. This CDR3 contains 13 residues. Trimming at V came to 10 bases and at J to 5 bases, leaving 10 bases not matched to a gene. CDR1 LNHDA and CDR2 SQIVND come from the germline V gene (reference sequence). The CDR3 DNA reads TGTGCCACCCAGGGGGGACCTAGGTATGGCTACACCTTC. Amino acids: CATQGGPRYGYTF.

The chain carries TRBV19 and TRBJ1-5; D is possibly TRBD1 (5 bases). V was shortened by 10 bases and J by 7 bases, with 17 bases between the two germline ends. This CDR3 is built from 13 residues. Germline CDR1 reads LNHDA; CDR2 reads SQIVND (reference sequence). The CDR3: CATQGLAGQPQHF. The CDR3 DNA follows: TGTGCCACCCAGGGATTGGCGGGACAGCCCCAGCATTTT.

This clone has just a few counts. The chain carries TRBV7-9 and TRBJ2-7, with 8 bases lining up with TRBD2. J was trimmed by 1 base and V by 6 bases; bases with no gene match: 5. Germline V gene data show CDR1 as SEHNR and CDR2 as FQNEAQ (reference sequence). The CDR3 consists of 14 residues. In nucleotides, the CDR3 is TGTGCCAGCAGGGAAAGCGGGGGATCCTACGAGCAGTACTTC. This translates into CASRESGGSYEQYF.

Here the CDR3 DNA reads TGCAGTGCTAGTTCAAGGGGAACCGGGGAGCTGTTTTTT. This encodes CSASSRGTGELFF. This chain joins TRBV20-1 and TRBJ2-2; D is possibly TRBD1 (5 bases). This CDR3 region has 13 residues. CDR1 is DFQATT and CDR2 is SNEGSKA in the germline V gene (reference sequence). V was shortened by 3 bases and J by 5 bases, with 10 bases between the two germline ends.

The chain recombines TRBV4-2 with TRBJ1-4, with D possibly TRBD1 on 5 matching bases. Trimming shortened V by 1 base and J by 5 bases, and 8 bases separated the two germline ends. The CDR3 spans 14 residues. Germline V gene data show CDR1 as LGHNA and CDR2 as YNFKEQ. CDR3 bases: TGTGCCAGCAGCCAAGGGACATCCAATGAAAAACTGTTTTTT. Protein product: CASSQGTSNEKLFF.

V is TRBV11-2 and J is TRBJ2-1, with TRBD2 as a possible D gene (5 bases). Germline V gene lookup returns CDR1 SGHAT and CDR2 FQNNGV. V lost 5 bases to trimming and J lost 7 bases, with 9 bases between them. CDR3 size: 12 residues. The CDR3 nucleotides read TGTGCCAGCAGCGAGTGGGAGAATGAGCAGTTCTTC. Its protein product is CASSEWENEQFF.

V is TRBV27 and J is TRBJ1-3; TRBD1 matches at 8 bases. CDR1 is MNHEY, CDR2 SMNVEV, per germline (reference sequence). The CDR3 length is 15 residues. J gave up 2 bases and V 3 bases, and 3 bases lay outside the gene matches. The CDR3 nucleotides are TGTGCCAGCAGTTTCAGGACAGGGCCTGGAAACACCATATATTTT. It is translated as CASSFRTGPGNTIYF.

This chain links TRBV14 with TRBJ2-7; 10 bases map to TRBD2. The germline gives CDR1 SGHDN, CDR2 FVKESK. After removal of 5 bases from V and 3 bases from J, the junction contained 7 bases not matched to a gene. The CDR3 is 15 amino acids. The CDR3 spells CASSDLASGGYEQYF. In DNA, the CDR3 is TGTGCCAGCAGCGACCTTGCTAGCGGGGGCTACGAGCAGTACTTC. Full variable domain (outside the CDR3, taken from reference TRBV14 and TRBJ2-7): EAGVTQFPSHSVIEKGQTVTLRCDPISGHDNLYWYRRVMGKEIKFLLHFVKESKQDESGMPNNRFLAERTGGTYSTLKVQPAELEDSGVYFCASSDLASGGYEQYFGPGTRLTVT.

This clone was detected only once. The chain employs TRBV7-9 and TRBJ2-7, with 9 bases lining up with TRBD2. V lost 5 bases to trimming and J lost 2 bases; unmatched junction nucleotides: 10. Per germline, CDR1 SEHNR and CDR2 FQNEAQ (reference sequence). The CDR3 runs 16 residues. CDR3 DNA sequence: TGTGCCAGCAGCCTAGAGGGAATAGCGGGGGCCTACGAGCAGTACTTC. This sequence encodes CASSLEGIAGAYEQYF. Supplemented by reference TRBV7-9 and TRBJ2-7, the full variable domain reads DTGVSQNPRHKITKRGQNVTFRCDPISEHNRLYWYRQTLGQGPEFLTYFQNEAQLEKSRLLSDRFSAERPKGSFSTLEIQRTEQGDSAMYLCASSLEGIAGAYEQYFGPGTRLTVT.

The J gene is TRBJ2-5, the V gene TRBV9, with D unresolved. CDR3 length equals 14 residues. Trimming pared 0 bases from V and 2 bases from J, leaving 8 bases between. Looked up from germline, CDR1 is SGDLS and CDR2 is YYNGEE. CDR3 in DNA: TGTGCCAGCAGCGTAGCGTCGACTCAAGAGACCCAGTACTTC. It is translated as CASSVASTQETQYF.